This TCR beta chain was documented in a study of ipilimumab plus nivolumab after autologous stem cell transplantation. CDR3 length equals 14 residues. The germline V gene has CDR1 KGHSH and CDR2 LQKENI. Trimming removed 4 bases from V and 1 base from J; junction bases left unmatched: 3. Sequenced by immunoSEQ multiplex PCR; TCRdb stores in-frame clones only, minus some. In the table there are about 47,000 clones, about 88% of which are singletons. The chain recombines TRBV18 with TRBJ1-2, with TRBD1 identical over 7 bases. Here the sequenced sample was PBMCs, taken in a trial of ipilimumab plus nivolumab as post-transplant consolidation. This TCR was sampled from a male donor with multiple myeloma. The CDR3 protein is CASSLRDSNYGYTF. CDR3 in DNA: TGTGCCAGCTCACTCCGGGACAGTAACTATGGCTACACCTTC.